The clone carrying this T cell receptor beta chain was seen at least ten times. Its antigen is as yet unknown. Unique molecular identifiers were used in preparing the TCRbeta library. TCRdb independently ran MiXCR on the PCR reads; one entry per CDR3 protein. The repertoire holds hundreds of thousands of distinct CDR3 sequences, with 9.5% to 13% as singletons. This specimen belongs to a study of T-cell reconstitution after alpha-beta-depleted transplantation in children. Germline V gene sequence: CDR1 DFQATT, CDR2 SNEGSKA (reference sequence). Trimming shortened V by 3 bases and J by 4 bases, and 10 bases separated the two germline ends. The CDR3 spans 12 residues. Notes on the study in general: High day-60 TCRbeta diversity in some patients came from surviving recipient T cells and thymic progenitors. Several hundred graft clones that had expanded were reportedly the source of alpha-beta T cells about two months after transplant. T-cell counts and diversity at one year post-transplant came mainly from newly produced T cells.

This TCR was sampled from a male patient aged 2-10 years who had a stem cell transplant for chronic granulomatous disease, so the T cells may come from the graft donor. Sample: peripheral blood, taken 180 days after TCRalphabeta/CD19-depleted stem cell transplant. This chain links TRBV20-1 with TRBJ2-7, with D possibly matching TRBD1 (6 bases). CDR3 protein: CSARLDSYEQYF. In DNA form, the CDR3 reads TGCAGTGCTAGGTTGGACAGTTACGAGCAGTACTTC.